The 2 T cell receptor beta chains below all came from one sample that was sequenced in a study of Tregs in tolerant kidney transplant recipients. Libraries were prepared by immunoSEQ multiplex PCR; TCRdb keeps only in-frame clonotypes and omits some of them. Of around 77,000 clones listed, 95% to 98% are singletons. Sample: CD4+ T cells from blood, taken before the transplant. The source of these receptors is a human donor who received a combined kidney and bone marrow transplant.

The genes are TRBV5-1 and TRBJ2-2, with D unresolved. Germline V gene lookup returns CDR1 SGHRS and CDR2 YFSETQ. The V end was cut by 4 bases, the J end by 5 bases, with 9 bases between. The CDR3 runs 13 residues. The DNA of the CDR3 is TGCGCCAGCAGCCACACAGTTACCGGGGAGCTGTTTTTT. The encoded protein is CASSHTVTGELFF.

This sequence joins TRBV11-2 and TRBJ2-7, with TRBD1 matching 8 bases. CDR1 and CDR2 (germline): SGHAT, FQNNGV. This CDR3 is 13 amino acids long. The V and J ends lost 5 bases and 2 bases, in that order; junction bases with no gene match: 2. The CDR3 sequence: CASSGQGPYEQYF. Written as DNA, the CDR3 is TGTGCCAGCAGCGGACAGGGCCCCTACGAGCAGTACTTC.